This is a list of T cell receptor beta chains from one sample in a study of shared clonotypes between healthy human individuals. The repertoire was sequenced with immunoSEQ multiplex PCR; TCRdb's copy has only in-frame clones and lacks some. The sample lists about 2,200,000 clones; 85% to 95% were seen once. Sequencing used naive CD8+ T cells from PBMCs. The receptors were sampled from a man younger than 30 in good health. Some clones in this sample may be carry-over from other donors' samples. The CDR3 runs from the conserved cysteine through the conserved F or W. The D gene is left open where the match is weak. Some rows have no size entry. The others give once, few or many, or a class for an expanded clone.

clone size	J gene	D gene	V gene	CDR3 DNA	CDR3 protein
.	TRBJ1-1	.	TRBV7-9	TGTGCCAGCAGCTTAGTTGGCATCAAGACTGAAGCTTTCTTT	CASSLVGIKTEAFF
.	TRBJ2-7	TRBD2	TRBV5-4	TGTGCCAGCAGCTTAGCGGGGACCTCCTACGAGCAGTACTTC	CASSLAGTSYEQYF
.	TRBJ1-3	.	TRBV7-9	TGTGCCAGCAGCTTATACCCCACCTTTTTGCAAAACACCATATATTTT	CASSLYPTFLQNTIYF
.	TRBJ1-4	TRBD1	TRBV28	TGTGCCAGCACCCGACAGGGTTGGGAAAAACTGTTTTTT	CASTRQGWEKLFF
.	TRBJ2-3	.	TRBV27	TGTGCCAGCAGTTTATTGCGAGGTGGTACAGATACGCAGTATTTT	CASSLLRGGTDTQYF
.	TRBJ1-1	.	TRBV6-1	TGTGCCAGCCGGAGGGTAATGAACACTGAAGCTTTCTTT	CASRRVMNTEAFF
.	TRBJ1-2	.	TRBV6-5	TGTGCCAGCAGTTACATAACAGGGAACTATGGCTACACCTTC	CASSYITGNYGYTF
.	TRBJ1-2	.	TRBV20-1	TGCAGTGCACCACGGGACTATGGCTACACCTTC	CSAPRDYGYTF
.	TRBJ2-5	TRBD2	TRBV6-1	TGTGCCAGCAGTGAATATTGGACTAGCGGGGAAGAGACCCAGTACTTC	CASSEYWTSGEETQYF
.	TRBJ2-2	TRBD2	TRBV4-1	TGCGCCAGCAGCCGCCCCACTAGCGGACAGAACACCGGGGAGCTGTTTTTT	CASSRPTSGQNTGELFF
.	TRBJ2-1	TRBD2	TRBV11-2	TGTGCCAGCAGCTTAAGTCGGACTAGCGGTTACAATGAGCAGTTCTTC	CASSLSRTSGYNEQFF
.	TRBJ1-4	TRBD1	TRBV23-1	TGCGCCAGCACCCATGTAATCACCAGGGGGCCAGATTCAGAAAAACTGTTTTTT	CASTHVITRGPDSEKLFF
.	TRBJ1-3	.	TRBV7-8	TGTGCCAGCAGCTTGGGCAGTTTAGATGGCACCATATATTTT	CASSLGSLDGTIYF
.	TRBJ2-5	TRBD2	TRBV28	TGTGCCAGCAGGCCACGCGGACTAGTCCGGGAGACCCAGTACTTC	CASRPRGLVRETQYF
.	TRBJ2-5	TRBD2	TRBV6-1	TGTGCCAGCAGTGAACTAACTAGCGGGAGTGTAGGGCAAGAGACCCAGTACTTC	CASSELTSGSVGQETQYF
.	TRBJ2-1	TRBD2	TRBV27	TGTGCCAGCAGTCTCGGGACTAGCGGGGGGGATGAGCAGTTCTTC	CASSLGTSGGDEQFF
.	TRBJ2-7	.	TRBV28	TGTGCCAGCAGTTCAGGGAGCCCAACCTTCTACGAGCAGTACTTC	CASSSGSPTFYEQYF
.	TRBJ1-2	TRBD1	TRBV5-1	TGCGCCAGCAGCTCTCAGGGGGCCGGAGATGGCTACACCTTC	CASSSQGAGDGYTF
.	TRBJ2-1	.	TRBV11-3	TGTGCCAGCAGCACATTTGGGAATGAGCAGTTCTTC	CASSTFGNEQFF
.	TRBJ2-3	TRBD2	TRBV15	TGTGCCACCAGCCCCCGACCGGCTAGCGGCGTCGGCACAGATACGCAGTATTTT	CATSPRPASGVGTDTQYF
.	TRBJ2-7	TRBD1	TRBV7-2	TGTGCCAGCAGCTCGGACAGGGGGTCGTTCTACGAGCAGTACTTC	CASSSDRGSFYEQYF
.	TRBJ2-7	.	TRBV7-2	TGTGCCAGCAGCCTCTCCGGGCCCTACGAGCAGTACTTC	CASSLSGPYEQYF
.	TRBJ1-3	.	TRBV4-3	TGCGCCAGCAGCCAAGGCAGGGGCGGAAACACCATATATTTT	CASSQGRGGNTIYF
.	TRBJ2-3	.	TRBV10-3	TGTGCCATCTTGCCGCCAGATACGCAGTATTTT	CAILPPDTQYF
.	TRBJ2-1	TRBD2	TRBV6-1	TGTGCCAGCAGTGCAAGCGGGATCGGAGATGAGCAGTTCTTC	CASSASGIGDEQFF
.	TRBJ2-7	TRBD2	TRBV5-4	TGTGCCAGCAGCTGGGGACTAGCGGAAGGAGGCTTGGCCTACGAGCAGTACTTC	CASSWGLAEGGLAYEQYF
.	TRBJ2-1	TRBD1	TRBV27	TGTGCCAGCAGTTTTGGGGGACAGCCCCACAATGAGCAGTTCTTC	CASSFGGQPHNEQFF
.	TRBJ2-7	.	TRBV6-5	TGTGCCAGCAGTTACGGGCCGGCGGGCTACGAGCAGTACTTC	CASSYGPAGYEQYF
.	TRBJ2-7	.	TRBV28	TGTGCCAGCAGTTTCTCTCTAGGGTACGAGCAGTACTTC	CASSFSLGYEQYF
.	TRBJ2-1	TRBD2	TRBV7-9	TGTGCCAGCAGCGCCGGACTAGCGGGAGCCAGCCGGCAGTTCTTC	CASSAGLAGASRQFF
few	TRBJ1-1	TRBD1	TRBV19	TGTGCCAGTAAGAACAGGGGGAGGACTGAAGCTTTCTTT	CASKNRGRTEAFF
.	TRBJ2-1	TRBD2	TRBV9	TGTGCCAGCAGCGTAGAGGGGAGGGTGAGCTCCTACAATGAGCAGTTCTTC	CASSVEGRVSSYNEQFF
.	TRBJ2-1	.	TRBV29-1	TGCAGCGTTATTGTGGAGCGGACTTCCTACAATGAGCAGTTCTTC	CSVIVERTSYNEQFF
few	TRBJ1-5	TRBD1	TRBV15	TGTGCCACCAGCCCACGACAGGGCTCTCAGCCCCAGCATTTT	CATSPRQGSQPQHF
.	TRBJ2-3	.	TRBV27	TGTGCCAGCAGTTTATCCCCGGGAACTAGCACAGATACGCAGTATTTT	CASSLSPGTSTDTQYF